This T cell receptor beta chain originates from a study of CD8 T cells in Susac syndrome. RNA in amounts of roughly 0.5 to 1 ug was reverse transcribed with random hexamers. TCRdb re-analysed the immunoSEQ multiplex PCR reads in MiXCR, keeping a single row per CDR3 protein. Of 100,000 to 150,000 distinct CDR3 sequences detected, around 94% appear once; the ten largest clones hold over 0.07%. The CDR3 covers 15 residues. V shed 3 bases and J shed 0 bases, with 12 bases lying between them. In germline, CDR1 is SNHLY, CDR2 FYNNEI. The sequence was collected from a human donor in good health. The chain links TRBV2 to TRBJ2-7; tentative D call: TRBD2 (6 bases). The sample taken for sequencing was CD4+ T cells from PBMCs. The CDR3 DNA is TGTGCCAGCAGTGATTCCTTAGCGGTCTCCTACGAGCAGTACTTC. Translated, it gives CASSDSLAVSYEQYF.